This T cell receptor (beta chain) is drawn from a study of blood T cell repertoires in COVID-19. Overall study: From the United States, Italy and Spain came samples of acute and convalescent COVID-19. Sources were T cells, B-cell-depleted T cells, or PBMCs; the material itself was cDNA or gDNA.

Residents of about two dozen US areas, aged roughly 18 to 89 years, made up the participants. Cohort assignment relied on participant-reported clinical history. The germline CDR1 and CDR2 sequences are SGHDT and YYEEEE. V lost 4 bases to trimming and J lost 1 base; unmatched junction nucleotides: 5. There are 16 residues in the CDR3. TCRdb keeps only in-frame clones here, not all; method: immunoSEQ multiplex PCR. Altogether approximately 450,000 clones are present, around nine tenths being singletons, with the ten largest covering almost 2%. The rearrangement uses TRBV5-6 and TRBJ1-5; 10 nucleotides agree with TRBD1. This receptor was taken from a woman in her late teens or twenties with acute COVID-19. The sequencing input was PBMCs or T cells enriched from blood (not recorded which). The CDR3 sequence: CASSAWDRGSNQPQHF. The CDR3, as DNA: TGTGCCAGCAGCGCCTGGGACAGGGGAAGCAATCAGCCCCAGCATTTT.